The following is a T cell receptor (beta chain) sequence with its context. Its antigen remains unidentified. Trimming cost V 7 bases and J 10 bases, with 14 bases left between them. The CDR3 loop spans 13 amino acids. This record comes from a study of T cell repertoires in cytomegalovirus infection. Study-level background: In public TCR beta signatures, there were indications of both CMV infection and matching HLA type. Study results and caveats: CMV-specific TCR beta clonotypes restricted by HLA-C dominated the ex vivo response.

TCRdb passed the reads through MiXCR, listing each CDR3 protein once. The sample records about 700,000 distinct CDR3 sequences, roughly 36% being singletons. The chain combines TRBV12-3 or TRBV12-4 with TRBJ1-6; maybe TRBD1 (6 bases). The sequencing used cultured PBMCs, collected from culture after CMV antigen stimulation. The receptor's source is a human donor in good health (CMV status not recorded). Some clones in this sample may be carry-over from other donors' samples. The CDR3 DNA reads as TGTGCCAGCACCCTGGGCAGGGGATCACCCCTCCACTTT. It is translated as CASTLGRGSPLHF.